Only a few counts were recorded for the clone carrying this TCR beta chain. Antigen specificity is unknown. The CDR3 runs 12 residues. The V gene end was trimmed by 10 bases and the J gene end by 6 bases; junction bases not matched to a gene: 8. Germline V gives CDR1 SNHLY, CDR2 FYNNEI. This entry belongs to a study of cytomegalovirus exposure and HLA in healthy donors. Whole-study results and caveats: The classifier was said to identify cytomegalovirus status with high specificity and sensitivity.

Primers for the PCR totalled 60 Vbeta and 13 Jbeta. Original methodology: A later analysis counted 65 million to 95 million unique TCR beta chains, 9.5 million to 13 million shared. Here immunoSEQ multiplex PCR was the method, and the copy in TCRdb shows in-frame clones only, minus some. V and J calls and clone size come straight from that table; D and trimming were deduced from the DNA. There are just over 70,000 clones in the sample; just under 75% occur only once, and roughly an eighth lies in the top ten. The specimen was PBMCs. The receptor comes from a human donor in good health. The chain combines TRBV2 with TRBJ2-7, with TRBD1 matching 8 bases. The chain's CDR3 is CATSFQGAEQYF. CDR3 DNA: TGTGCCACCTCCTTCCAGGGGGCCGAGCAGTACTTC.